The entry that follows covers one TCR beta chain sequence. What it binds is not known. The data belong to a study of persistence of HIV-infected CD4 T cells. Overall study results and limits: CMV- and Gag-responding cells had lower TCRbeta richness than CD3/CD28-responding cells.

CDR3 length equals 11 residues. CDR1 and CDR2 from the germline V gene are DFQATT and SNEGSKA (reference sequence). Trimming took 1 base from V and 7 from J, leaving 7 bases between them. Overlapping HIV-1 Gag 15-mer peptides at about 1 ug per peptide per mL were used. Memory cells lacking CD40L and CD69 with high CD45RO were sorted. Plasma HIV-1 RNA stayed below 50 copies/mL for at least 4 years. Inclusion required CMV-positive serology and CD4+ counts above 400 cells/uL. Sequencing used immunoSEQ version 4 in survey mode. Using immunoSEQ multiplex PCR, the repertoire was profiled, and TCRdb retains in-frame clones only, with some absent. The sample shows about 36,000 clones, over 75% of them seen only once.

The rearrangement joins TRBV20-1 to TRBJ1-2; the D is unclear. This receptor was identified in an adult with HIV. The donor label of this sample is uncertain. Here the sequenced sample was cultured CD4+ T cells from PBMCs, taken from a patient who received antiretroviral therapy. The CDR3 spells CSARARVGYTF. The CDR3 DNA reads as TGCAGTGCTAGAGCGAGGGTTGGCTACACCTTC.